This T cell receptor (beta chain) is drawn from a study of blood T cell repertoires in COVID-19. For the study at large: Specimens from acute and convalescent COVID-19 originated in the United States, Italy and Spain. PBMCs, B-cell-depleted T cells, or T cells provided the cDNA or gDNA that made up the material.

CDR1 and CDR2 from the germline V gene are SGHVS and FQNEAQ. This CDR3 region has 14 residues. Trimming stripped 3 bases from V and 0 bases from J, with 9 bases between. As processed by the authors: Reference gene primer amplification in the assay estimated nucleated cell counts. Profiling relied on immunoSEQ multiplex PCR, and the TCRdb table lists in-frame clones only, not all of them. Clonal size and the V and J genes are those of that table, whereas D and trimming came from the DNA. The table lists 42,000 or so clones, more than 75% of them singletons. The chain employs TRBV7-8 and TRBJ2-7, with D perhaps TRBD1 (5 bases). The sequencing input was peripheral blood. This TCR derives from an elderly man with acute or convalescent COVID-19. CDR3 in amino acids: CASSFRVSSYEQYF. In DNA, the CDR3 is TGTGCCAGCAGCTTCAGGGTCTCCTCCTACGAGCAGTACTTC.